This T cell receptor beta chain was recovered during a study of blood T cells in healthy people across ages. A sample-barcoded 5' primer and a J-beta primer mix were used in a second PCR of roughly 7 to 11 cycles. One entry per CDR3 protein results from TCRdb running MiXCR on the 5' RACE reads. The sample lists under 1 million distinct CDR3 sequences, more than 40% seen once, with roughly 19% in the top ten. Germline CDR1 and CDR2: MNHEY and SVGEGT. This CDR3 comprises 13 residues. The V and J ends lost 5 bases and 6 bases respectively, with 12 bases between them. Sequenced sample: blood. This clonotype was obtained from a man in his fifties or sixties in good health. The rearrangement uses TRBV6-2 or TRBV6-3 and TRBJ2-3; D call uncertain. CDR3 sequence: CASSVTAGDTQYF. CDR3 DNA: TGTGCCAGCAGTGTAACGGCAGGCGATACGCAGTATTTT.